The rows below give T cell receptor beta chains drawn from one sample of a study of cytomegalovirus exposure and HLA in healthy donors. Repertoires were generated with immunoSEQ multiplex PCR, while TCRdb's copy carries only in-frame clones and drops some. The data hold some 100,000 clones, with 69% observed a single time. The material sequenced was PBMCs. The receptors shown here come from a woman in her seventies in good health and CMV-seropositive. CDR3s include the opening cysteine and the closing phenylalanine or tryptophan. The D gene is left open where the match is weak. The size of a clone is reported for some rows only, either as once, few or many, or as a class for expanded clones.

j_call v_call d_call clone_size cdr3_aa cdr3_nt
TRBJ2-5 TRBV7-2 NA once CASSLQLAEETQYF TGTGCCAGCAGCTTACAACTAGCCGAAGAGACCCAGTACTTC
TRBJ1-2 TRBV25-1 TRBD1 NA CASSETGGPNYGYTF TGTGCCAGCAGTGAGACAGGGGGTCCTAACTATGGCTACACCTTC
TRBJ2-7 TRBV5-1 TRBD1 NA CASSFHTQGSYEQYF TGCGCCAGCAGCTTCCACACACAGGGGTCCTACGAGCAGTACTTC
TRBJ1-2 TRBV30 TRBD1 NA CAWSVIPGGDYGYTF TGTGCCTGGAGTGTAATCCCAGGGGGCGACTATGGCTACACCTTC
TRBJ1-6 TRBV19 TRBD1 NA CASSILGQDNSPLHF TGTGCCAGTAGTATTCTGGGACAGGACAATTCACCCCTCCACTTT
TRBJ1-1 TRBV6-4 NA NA CASSDRGDTEAFF TGTGCCAGCAGTGACCGGGGGGACACTGAAGCTTTCTTT
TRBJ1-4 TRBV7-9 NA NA CASSLSATNEKLFF TGTGCCAGCAGCTTGTCTGCAACTAATGAAAAACTGTTTTTT
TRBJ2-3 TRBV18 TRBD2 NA CASSPQGTGGSTDTQYF TGTGCCAGCTCACCACAGGGAACGGGGGGTAGCACAGATACGCAGTATTTT
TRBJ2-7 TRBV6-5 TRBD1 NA CASSRQGIYEQYF TGTGCCAGCAGCCGACAGGGTATCTACGAGCAGTACTTC
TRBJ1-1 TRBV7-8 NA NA CASSLAQRVGTEAFF TGTGCCAGCAGCTTAGCCCAGAGGGTCGGGACTGAAGCTTTCTTT
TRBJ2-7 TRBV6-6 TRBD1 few CASSRGQGGLYEQYF TGTGCCAGCAGTCGTGGACAGGGAGGACTTTACGAGCAGTACTTC
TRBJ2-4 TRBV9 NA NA CASSAEGALAKNIQYF TGTGCCAGCAGCGCAGAGGGAGCATTAGCCAAAAACATTCAGTACTTC
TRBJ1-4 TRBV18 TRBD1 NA CASSPPRDRGHEKLFF TGTGCCAGCTCACCACCCCGGGACAGGGGACATGAAAAACTGTTTTTT
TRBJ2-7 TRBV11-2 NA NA CASSSPYEQYF TGTGCCAGCAGCTCTCCCTACGAGCAGTACTTC
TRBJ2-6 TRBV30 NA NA CAWSVGTFGANVLTF TGTGCCTGGAGTGTGGGGACTTTTGGGGCCAACGTCCTGACTTTC
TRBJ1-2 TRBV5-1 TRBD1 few CASSFDRDGYTF TGCGCCAGCAGCTTCGACAGGGACGGCTACACCTTC
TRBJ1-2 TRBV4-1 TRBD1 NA CASSQERDRATSVYTF TGCGCCAGCAGCCAAGAAAGGGACAGGGCGACCTCTGTCTACACCTTC
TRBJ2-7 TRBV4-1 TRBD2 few CASSHPAGGRSGYEQYF TGCGCCAGCAGCCACCCAGCGGGGGGACGCTCGGGGTACGAGCAGTACTTC
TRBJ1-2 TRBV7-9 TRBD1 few CASERGTGNGYTF TGTGCCAGCGAAAGAGGGACAGGGAATGGCTACACCTTC
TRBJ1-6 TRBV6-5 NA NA CASTVTAPRGSPLHF TGTGCCAGCACTGTCACCGCCCCCCGGGGTTCACCCCTCCACTTT
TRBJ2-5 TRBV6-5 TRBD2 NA CASSYVTSGETQYF TGTGCCAGCAGTTACGTCACTAGCGGGGAGACCCAGTACTTC
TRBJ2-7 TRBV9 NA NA CASSVAPGDSYEQYF TGTGCCAGCAGCGTAGCTCCGGGGGACTCCTACGAGCAGTACTTC
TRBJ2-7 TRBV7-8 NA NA CASSLQDSVNYEQYF TGTGCCAGCAGCTTACAGGACAGCGTAAACTACGAGCAGTACTTC
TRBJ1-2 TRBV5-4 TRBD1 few CASSAVPVGQARDYGYTF TGTGCCAGCAGCGCAGTACCAGTCGGACAGGCGAGGGACTATGGCTACACCTTC
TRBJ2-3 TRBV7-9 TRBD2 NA CASSGGTSGDFFTDTQYF TGTGCCAGCAGCGGAGGGACTAGCGGGGACTTTTTCACAGATACGCAGTATTTT
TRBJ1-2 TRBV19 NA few CASSTGQVPLYGYTF TGTGCCAGTAGTACGGGACAAGTGCCGCTTTATGGCTACACCTTC
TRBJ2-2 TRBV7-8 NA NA CASSPLYQGSTGELFF TGTGCCAGCAGCCCGCTCTATCAAGGGAGCACCGGGGAGCTGTTTTTT
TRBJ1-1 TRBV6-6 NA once CASSQGNTEAFF TGTGCCAGCAGTCAGGGAAACACTGAAGCTTTCTTT
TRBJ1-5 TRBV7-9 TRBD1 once CASSRTGGDQPQHF TGTGCCAGCAGCCGGACAGGGGGGGATCAGCCCCAGCATTTT
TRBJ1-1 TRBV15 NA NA CATSREGRGSTEAFF TGTGCCACCAGCAGAGAAGGGCGGGGTAGTACTGAAGCTTTCTTT
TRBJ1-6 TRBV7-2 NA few CASNPGSPLTPLHF TGTGCCAGCAACCCGGGTAGCCCATTGACACCCCTCCACTTT
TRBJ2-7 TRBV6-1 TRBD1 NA CASSRDRGLYEQYF TGTGCCAGCAGTCGGGACAGGGGGCTGTACGAGCAGTACTTC
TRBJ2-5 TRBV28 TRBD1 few CASSFLGQGPQETQYF TGTGCCAGCAGTTTCTTGGGACAGGGCCCCCAAGAGACCCAGTACTTC
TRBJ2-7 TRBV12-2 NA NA CASRLKGYEQYF TGTGCAAGTCGCTTGAAGGGGTACGAGCAGTACTTC
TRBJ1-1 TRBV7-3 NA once CASSFRGEGEAFF TGTGCCAGCAGCTTTCGAGGGGAGGGTGAAGCTTTCTTT
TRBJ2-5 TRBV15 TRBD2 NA CATSRLAEETQYF TGTGCCACCAGCAGACTAGCGGAAGAGACCCAGTACTTC
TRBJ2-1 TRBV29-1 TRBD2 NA CSLWEGGAEQFF TGCAGCCTCTGGGAGGGAGGGGCTGAGCAGTTCTTC
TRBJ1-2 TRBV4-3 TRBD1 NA CASSHLPLQGANYGYTF TGCGCCAGCAGCCATCTTCCATTACAGGGGGCGAACTATGGCTACACCTTC